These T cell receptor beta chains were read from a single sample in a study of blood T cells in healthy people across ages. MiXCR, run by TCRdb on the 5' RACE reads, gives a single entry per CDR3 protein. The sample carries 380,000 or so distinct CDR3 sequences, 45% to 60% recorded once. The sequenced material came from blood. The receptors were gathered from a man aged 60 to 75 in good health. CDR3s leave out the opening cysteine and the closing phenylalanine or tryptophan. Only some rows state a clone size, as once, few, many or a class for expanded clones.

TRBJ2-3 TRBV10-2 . AIKDGTDTQY
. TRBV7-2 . ASSPGQVGATQY
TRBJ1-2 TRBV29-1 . SVEGAVPGQGAGGYT
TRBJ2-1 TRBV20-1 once SARLAGGLPYNEQF
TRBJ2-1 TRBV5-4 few AGEVGNEQF
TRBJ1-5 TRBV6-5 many ASSSKRGSNQPQH
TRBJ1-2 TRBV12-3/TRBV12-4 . ASDPGRRANYGYT
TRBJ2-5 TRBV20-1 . SADGGETQY
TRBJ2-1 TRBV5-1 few ASSPRPGLAGSNEQF
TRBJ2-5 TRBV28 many ATSQGGQETQY
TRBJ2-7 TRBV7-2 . ASSQSGGGQY
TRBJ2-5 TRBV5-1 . ASSLGGQEQETQY
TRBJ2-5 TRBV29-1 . SSGRGPQGTQY
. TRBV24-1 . ATSDFYAGQGEQY
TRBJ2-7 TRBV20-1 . SARDNDEQY
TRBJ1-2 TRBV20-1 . SARPGTGTNYGYT
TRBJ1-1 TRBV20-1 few SAQDRGIEAF
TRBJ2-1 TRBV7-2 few ASSPRRTSVLYNEQF
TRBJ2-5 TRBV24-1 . ATSDRDRGEQY
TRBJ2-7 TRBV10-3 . AILSGGSMY
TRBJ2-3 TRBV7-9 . ASRLYWIETSSGVTDTQY
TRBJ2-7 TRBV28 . ASGATIPAEQY
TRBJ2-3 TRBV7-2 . ASSRQPSTDTQY
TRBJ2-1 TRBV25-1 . ASSQGNEQF
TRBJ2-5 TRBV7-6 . ASSFGGGRLEQY
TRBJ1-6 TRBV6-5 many ASSQGNSPLH
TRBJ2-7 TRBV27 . ASSVQGGNEQY
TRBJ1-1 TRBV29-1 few SISPRIGYEAF
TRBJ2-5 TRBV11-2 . ASSYQRGPLPKETQY
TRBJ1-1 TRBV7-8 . ASSLAGQGNMNTEAF
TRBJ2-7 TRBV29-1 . SVGGLGTSYEQY
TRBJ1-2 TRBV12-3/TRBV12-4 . ASSLAGTGPLGYT
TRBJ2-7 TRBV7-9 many ASSLAGLDEQY
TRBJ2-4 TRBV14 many ASSISGLKNIQY
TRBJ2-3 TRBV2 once ASSLIPTQDTQY
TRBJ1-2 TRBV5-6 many ASLGTGLYGYT
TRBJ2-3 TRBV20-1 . SASSWKQGETDTQY
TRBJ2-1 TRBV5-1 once ASSLVGGSGNEQF
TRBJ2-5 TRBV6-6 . ASSYGAKQGETQY
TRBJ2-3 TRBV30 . AGRTGISTDTQY
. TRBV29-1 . SVLNAGYEQY
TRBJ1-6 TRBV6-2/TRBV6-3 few ASTRAFLGSPLH
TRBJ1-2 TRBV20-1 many SAPVTAKGDGYT
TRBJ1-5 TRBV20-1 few SARTATGNFQPQH
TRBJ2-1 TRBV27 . ASSLRGGPLSYNEQF
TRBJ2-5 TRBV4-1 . ASSQGGGYEETQY
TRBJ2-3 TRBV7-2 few ASSPQLAGAADTQY
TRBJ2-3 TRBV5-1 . TSSLGGGVGTDTQY
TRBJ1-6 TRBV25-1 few ASSASGTVPSGNSPLH
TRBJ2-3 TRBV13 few ASTLGGPDTQY
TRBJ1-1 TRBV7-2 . ASSLLTGGRSEAF
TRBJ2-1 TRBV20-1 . SARLAGGYNEQF
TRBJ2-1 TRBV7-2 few ASSLLPLGEQF
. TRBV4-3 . ASSQAFRGSYEQY
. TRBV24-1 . ATSAGGTGLETQY
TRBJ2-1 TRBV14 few ASSQGPGRGSNEQF